This T cell receptor beta chain was observed in a study of CD8 T cells in ankylosing spondylitis. Study-wide points: Blood of patients with ankylosing spondylitis appeared to be characterized by a TCR beta motif of about 8 highly homologous variants. Some of the motif variants had earlier been found in reactive arthritis patients' fluid and blood. Researchers reportedly found disease-linked clones significantly enriched in matched ankylosing spondylitis synovial fluid.

5'-RACE, quantitative and with molecular barcodes, yielded the TCR beta libraries. TCRdb called the 5' RACE reads again in MiXCR, with one record for every CDR3 protein. The table lists approximately 300,000 distinct CDR3 sequences, less than 25% of them singletons. The ends were cut back, 1 base at V and 10 bases at J, with 14 bases in the middle. Germline loops: CDR1 SGHTA, CDR2 FQGNSA. This CDR3 is 15 amino acids long. This clonotype was found a few times. Its antigen is not identified. The chain links TRBV7-2 to TRBJ1-6; D not resolved. This receptor was identified in a female donor with ankylosing spondylitis or in good health (not recorded which). Sequencing was carried out using blood, either unsorted or a sorted T cell fraction (not recorded which). In DNA, the CDR3 is TGTGCCAGCAGCTTAGGGCCGGCGGGTCGGTCACCCCTCCACTTT. Translating gives CASSLGPAGRSPLHF.